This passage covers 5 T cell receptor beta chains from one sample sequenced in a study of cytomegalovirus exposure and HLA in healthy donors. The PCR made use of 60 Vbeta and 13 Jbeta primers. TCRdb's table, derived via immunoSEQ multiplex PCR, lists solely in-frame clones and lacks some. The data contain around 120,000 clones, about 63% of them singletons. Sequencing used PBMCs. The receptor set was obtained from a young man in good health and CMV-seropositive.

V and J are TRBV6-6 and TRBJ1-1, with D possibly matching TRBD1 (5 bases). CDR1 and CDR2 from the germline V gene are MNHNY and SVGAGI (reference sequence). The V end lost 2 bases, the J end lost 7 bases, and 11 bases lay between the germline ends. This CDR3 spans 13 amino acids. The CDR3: CASSYPGPLEAFF. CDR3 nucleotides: TGTGCCAGCAGTTACCCAGGGCCCCTTGAAGCTTTCTTT.

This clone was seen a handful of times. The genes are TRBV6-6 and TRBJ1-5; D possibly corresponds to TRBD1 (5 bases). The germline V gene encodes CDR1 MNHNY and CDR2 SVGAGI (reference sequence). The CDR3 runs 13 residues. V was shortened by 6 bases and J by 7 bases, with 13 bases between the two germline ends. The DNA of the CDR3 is TGTGCCAGCAGCACACCGCCAGGGCAGCCCCAGCATTTT. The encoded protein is CASSTPPGQPQHF.

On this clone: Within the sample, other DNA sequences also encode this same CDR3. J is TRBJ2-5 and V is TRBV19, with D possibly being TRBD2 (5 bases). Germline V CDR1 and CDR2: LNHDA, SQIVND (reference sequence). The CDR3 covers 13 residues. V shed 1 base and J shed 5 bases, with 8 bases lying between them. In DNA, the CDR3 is TGTGCCAGTAGTATAGCGGGGTGGGAGACCCAGTACTTC. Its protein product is CASSIAGWETQYF.

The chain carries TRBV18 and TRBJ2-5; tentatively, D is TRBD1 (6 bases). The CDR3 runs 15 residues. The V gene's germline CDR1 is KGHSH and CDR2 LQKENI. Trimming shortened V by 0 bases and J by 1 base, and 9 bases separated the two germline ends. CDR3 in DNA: TGTGCCAGCTCACCACCGGGACACCGCCAAGAGACCCAGTACTTC. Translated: CASSPPGHRQETQYF. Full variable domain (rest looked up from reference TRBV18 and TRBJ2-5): NAGVMQNPRHLVRRRGQEARLRCSPMKGHSHVYWYRQLPEEGLKFMVYLQKENIIDESGMPKERFSAEFPKEGPSILRIQQVVRGDSAAYFCASSPPGHRQETQYFGPGTRLLVL.

The CDR3 region is CASSTKGQGGTDTQYF. The DNA of the CDR3 is TGTGCCAGCAGCACAAAGGGACAGGGTGGCACAGATACGCAGTATTTT. This rearrangement joins TRBV11-2 to TRBJ2-3, with 9 bases aligning to TRBD1. CDR1 is SGHAT and CDR2 is FQNNGV in the germline V gene. This CDR3 is built from 16 residues. The V segment lost 5 bases and the J segment 1 base; nucleotides outside the gene matches: 7.